The 2 T cell receptor beta chains presented below share a single source sample, sequenced in a study of response to subunit inactivated influenza vaccine. TCRdb analysed the RT-PCR reads with MiXCR anew, one entry per CDR3 protein. The profile shows about 650,000 distinct CDR3 sequences, about 15% of them singletons. Here the sequenced sample was PBMCs from blood, taken 11 to 12 days after vaccination. These TCRs come from a man between 50 and 59 years old who received an inactivated influenza vaccine.

The chain carries TRBV7-9 and TRBJ2-3; no clear D gene. The V gene's germline CDR1 is SEHNR and CDR2 FQNEAQ (reference sequence). The CDR3 has 13 amino acids. Trimming pared 3 bases from V and 4 bases from J, leaving 8 bases between. CDR3 region: CASSFYPADTQYF. The CDR3 DNA reads TGTGCCAGCAGCTTTTACCCCGCAGATACGCAGTATTTT.

V and J are TRBV7-9 and TRBJ2-7; D possibly matches TRBD1 or TRBD2 (5 bases each). CDR3 length: 14 residues. Germline V gives CDR1 SEHNR, CDR2 FQNEAQ (reference sequence). V was shortened by 2 bases and J by 4 bases, with 12 bases between the two germline ends. CDR3 protein: CASSLPGREYEQYF. CDR3 DNA sequence: TGTGCCAGCAGCTTACCGGGCAGGGAGTACGAGCAGTACTTC.